This TCR beta chain was obtained from a study of OX40 agonist ivuxolimab in advanced cancers. The V end was cut by 0 bases, the J end by 5 bases, with 11 bases between. The germline V gene encodes CDR1 SGHTA and CDR2 FQGNSA. This CDR3 contains 15 residues. TCRdb's table, derived via immunoSEQ multiplex PCR, lists solely in-frame clones and lacks some. This table has around 56,000 clones, more than 75% appearing once. The rearrangement links TRBV7-2 to TRBJ2-1; D is undetermined. This sequence was found in an adult with an advanced solid tumor such as melanoma, head and neck, liver or kidney cancer. This specimen was CD4+ or CD8+ T cells sorted from blood, taken in a trial of the OX40 agonist ivuxolimab. CDR3 DNA: TGTGCCAGCAGCTTAGCGCGCACTTACCACAATGAGCAGTTCTTC. It specifies CASSLARTYHNEQFF.